This entry is about one TCR beta chain. The sample comes from a study of blood T cell repertoires in COVID-19. At the level of the study: COVID-19 samples from acute and convalescent phases originated in the United States, Italy and Spain. PBMCs, B-cell-depleted T cells, or T cells were the source of the cDNA or gDNA that made up the material.

This CDR3 is built from 14 residues. Trimming stripped 0 bases from V and 2 bases from J, with 7 bases between. Germline CDR1 ENHRY, CDR2 SYGVKD. The data were produced by immunoSEQ multiplex PCR, yet TCRdb's version contains in-frame clones alone and is incomplete. This table holds around 250,000 clones, roughly 88% found once. V is TRBV10-3 and J is TRBJ1-2; TRBD1 might be the D (6 bases). The clonotype comes from a woman aged 65 to 85 with COVID-19, enrolled during active disease. The sample consisted of peripheral blood. CDR3 protein: CAISESTGNYGYTF. CDR3 DNA sequence: TGTGCCATCAGTGAGTCCACAGGGAACTATGGCTACACCTTC.